Here is one TCR beta chain with its context. The CDR3 runs 15 residues. CDR1 is LGHNA and CDR2 is YNFKEQ in the germline V gene. The trim removed 1 base at V and 3 bases at J, leaving 4 bases unmatched. The data derive from a study of blood T cell repertoires in COVID-19. Only in-frame clones appear in the TCRdb table, and some are missing; sequencing was by immunoSEQ multiplex PCR. The data show under 200,000 clones, around 85% seen once. The chain couples TRBV4-2 to TRBJ1-1; TRBD1 matches at 8 bases. The sequenced sample consisted of peripheral blood. This TCR was recovered from a woman in her sixties with COVID-19, enrolled during active disease. In DNA form, the CDR3 reads TGTGCCAGCAGCCAAGTGGGACAGGATGACACTGAAGCTTTCTTT. Translating gives CASSQVGQDDTEAFF.